The 29 T cell receptor beta chains below come from one sample, sequenced in a study of blood T cell repertoires in COVID-19. The data were produced by immunoSEQ multiplex PCR, yet TCRdb's version contains in-frame clones alone and is incomplete. The sample has fewer than 350,000 clones, approximately 88% seen once; the top ten hold about 6%. Sequencing was performed on PBMCs or T cells enriched from blood (not recorded which). Receptor source: a woman between 40 and 50 years old who had recovered from COVID-19.

This clone was detected a few times. The J gene is TRBJ1-2, the V gene TRBV11-2; TRBD1 matches 10 bases. After removal of 5 bases from V and 2 bases from J, the junction contained 11 bases not matched to a gene. The V gene's germline CDR1 is SGHAT and CDR2 FQNNGV. The CDR3 loop spans 17 amino acids. CDR3 DNA sequence: TGTGCCAGCAGCCCACGACAGGGGGCGCTTATGAACTATGGCTACACCTTC. Translating it yields CASSPRQGALMNYGYTF.

The J gene is TRBJ1-6, the V gene TRBV21-1; TRBD1, the table's D call, lacks a check against the DNA. TRBV21-1 is a pseudogene locus. The CDR3 extends over 15 amino acids. CDR3 sequence reads: CASRGQDPISSPLHF. CDR3 nucleotide sequence: TGTGCCAGCAGGGGACAGGACCCTATCTCCTCACCCCTCCACTTT.

The V and J genes are TRBV5-1 and TRBJ2-1; D is undetermined. The germline CDR1 and CDR2 sequences are SGHRS and YFSETQ. The CDR3 loop spans 15 amino acids. Trimming removed 0 bases from V and 4 bases from J, with 11 bases in between. CDR3 DNA: TGCGCCAGCAGCTTGGGTAATCTAGGTTACAATGAGCAGTTCTTC. Translation: CASSLGNLGYNEQFF.

The sample holds one count of this clone. This chain uses TRBV27 with TRBJ2-5; D gene uncertain. V was trimmed by 5 bases and J by 4 bases, leaving 5 bases between them. The CDR3 is 11 residues long. Germline assignment: CDR1 MNHEY and CDR2 SMNVEV (reference sequence). CDR3 DNA sequence: TGTGCCAGCAGTCACAGAGAGACCCAGTACTTC. Protein sequence: CASSHRETQYF.

V usage is TRBV7-8 and J usage is TRBJ2-2; the match to TRBD2 covers 10 bases. The V and J ends lost 9 bases and 2 bases, in that order; junction bases with no gene match: 9. The CDR3 loop spans 16 amino acids. The germline CDR1 and CDR2 sequences are SGHVS and FQNEAQ. This chain's CDR3 is CASQLAGAPNTGELFF. The CDR3 DNA sequence: TGTGCCAGTCAGCTAGCGGGAGCCCCAAACACCGGGGAGCTGTTTTTT.

The chain combines TRBV9 with TRBJ1-2; TRBD1 might be the D (5 bases). V lost 6 bases to trimming and J lost 5 bases, with 14 bases between them. The CDR3 runs to 13 residues. In germline, CDR1 is SGDLS, CDR2 YYNGEE. This CDR3 is CASTPGLAYGYTF. The CDR3 DNA sequence: TGTGCCAGCACCCCGGGACTTGCGTATGGCTACACCTTC.

This sequence joins TRBV4-3 and TRBJ1-2; the match to TRBD1 covers 10 bases. Germline CDR1 and CDR2: LGHNA and YSLEER. The CDR3 has 12 amino acids. With 4 bases clipped from V and 11 bases from J, the junction kept 4 bases outside the gene matches. Written as DNA, the CDR3 is TGCGCCAGCAGCCCCGGACAGGGGGGTTACACCTTC. Translated, it gives CASSPGQGGYTF.

The V gene is TRBV5-1, the J gene TRBJ2-5, with 7 positions matching TRBD1. This CDR3 region has 14 residues. CDR1 is SGHRS, CDR2 YFSETQ, per germline. The ends lost 5 bases at V and 1 base at J; junction bases unmatched: 5. The CDR3 sequence: CASRRGGFQETQYF. The CDR3 region has the DNA TGCGCCAGCAGAAGAGGGGGCTTCCAAGAGACCCAGTACTTC.

The chain recombines TRBV12-3 or TRBV12-4 with TRBJ1-6; D remains unclear. V dropped 1 base and J dropped 13 bases, with 8 bases sitting between them. The CDR3 loop spans 12 amino acids. The CDR3 loop reads CASSLGGSPLHF. DNA of the CDR3: TGTGCCAGCAGTTTAGGCGGTTCGCCCCTCCACTTT.

The chain couples TRBV3-1 (or the pseudogene TRBV3-2) to TRBJ2-1, with TRBD2 matching 7 bases. The CDR3 is 18 residues long. CDR1 is LGHDT, CDR2 YNNKEL, per germline (reference sequence). The junction had 15 bases not matched to a gene; V was cut back by 2 bases and J by 5 bases. The CDR3 DNA follows: TGTGCCAGCAGCCAAAGGGACTACTGTCAACTTGAGAACAATGAGCAGTTCTTC. It encodes CASSQRDYCQLENNEQFF.

In its sample, this clone was seen a few times. The V call is TRBV30, the J call TRBJ2-7, with D possibly TRBD2 on 6 matching bases. Germline V gene sequence: CDR1 GTSNPN, CDR2 SVGIG (reference sequence). This CDR3 has 13 amino acids. V dropped 3 bases and J dropped 3 bases, with 12 bases sitting between them. Written as DNA, the CDR3 is TGTGCCTGGAGCCGCGGGACGATCTACGAGCAGTACTTC. Amino acid sequence: CAWSRGTIYEQYF.

Turning to this clone: At the DNA level, this CDR3 is encoded by other sequences in the same sample as well. CDR3 protein: CASSVGQGNQPQHF. As DNA, the CDR3 is TGTGCCAGCAGCGTAGGACAGGGGAATCAGCCCCAGCATTTT. The rearrangement joins TRBV9 to TRBJ1-5; the match to TRBD1 covers 8 bases. The CDR3 is 14 residues long. The junction had 0 bases not matched to a gene; V was cut back by 0 bases and J by 4 bases. The germline CDR1 and CDR2 sequences are SGDLS and YYNGEE.

This chain links TRBV11-1 with TRBJ1-2, with D uncertain. Trimming took 1 base from V and 8 from J, leaving 14 bases between them. Germline lookup yields CDR1 SGHAT and CDR2 FQDESV (reference sequence). This CDR3 is 14 amino acids long. The CDR3, as DNA: TGTGCCAGCAGCTTAGATGTCCGGTCCGGGGGCTACACCTTC. Its protein is CASSLDVRSGGYTF.

The chain is built from TRBV30 and TRBJ2-7, with 7 bases aligning to TRBD1. There are 15 residues in the CDR3. The V gene end was trimmed by 0 bases and the J gene end by 4 bases; junction bases not matched to a gene: 9. Germline V gene data show CDR1 as GTSNPN and CDR2 as SVGIG (reference sequence). The CDR3 region has the DNA TGTGCCTGGAGTGTAGAGGGGGCCTCCCTTTACGAGCAGTACTTC. The encoded protein is CAWSVEGASLYEQYF.

V is TRBV19 and J is TRBJ2-1; 8 nucleotides agree with TRBD2. Unmatched junction bases numbered 3, after V lost 7 bases and J lost 1 base. The CDR3 loop spans 14 amino acids. CDR1 is LNHDA, CDR2 SQIVND, per germline (reference sequence). CDR3 nucleotide sequence: TGTGCCAGTAAAACTAGCGGTTCCTACAATGAGCAGTTCTTC. This gives the protein CASKTSGSYNEQFF.

J is TRBJ1-2 and V is TRBV27; unclear D gene. V gave up 1 base and J gave up 8 bases, with 14 bases separating them. The CDR3 extends over 14 amino acids. Germline CDR1 MNHEY, CDR2 SMNVEV (reference sequence). The CDR3 loop is CASSLWPGSKGYTF. DNA for the CDR3: TGTGCCAGCAGTTTATGGCCGGGTTCGAAGGGCTACACCTTC.

This chain uses TRBV2 with TRBJ2-3; the D gene is possibly TRBD1 (5 bases). Germline V gene lookup returns CDR1 SNHLY and CDR2 FYNNEI. V was clipped by 2 bases and J by 5 bases, with 14 bases between them. The CDR3 extends over 15 amino acids. CDR3 in DNA: TGTGCCAGCAGTGAAAGCCATAGAAGGGGAGATACGCAGTATTTT. Its translation: CASSESHRRGDTQYF. Looking up the rest from reference TRBV2 and TRBJ2-3 gives the full variable domain: EPEVTQTPSHQVTQMGQEVILRCVPISNHLYFYWYRQILGQKVEFLVSFYNNEISEKSEIFDDQFSVERPDGSNFTLKIRSTKLEDSAMYFCASSESHRRGDTQYFGPGTRLTVL.

The chain carries TRBV5-1 and TRBJ2-1, with 9 bases identical to TRBD1. This CDR3 is 17 amino acids long. CDR1 is SGHRS, CDR2 YFSETQ, per germline. V shed 2 bases and J 10 bases; nucleotides not matched to a gene: 16. CDR3 DNA sequence: TGCGCCAGCAGCTTACTAACGATCCCGGGACAGGGCCGCGAGCAGTTCTTC. Translated: CASSLLTIPGQGREQFF.

The chain is built from TRBV5-1 and TRBJ2-3; possibly TRBD2 for D (6 bases). Looked up from germline, CDR1 is SGHRS and CDR2 is YFSETQ. Trimming removed 0 bases at V and 2 bases at J, with 13 bases between. This CDR3 region has 16 residues. The DNA for the CDR3 is TGCGCCAGCAGCTTGGTTAGCGGCCCAACCACAGATACGCAGTATTTT. Translated, it gives CASSLVSGPTTDTQYF.

This clone was observed once. The chain combines TRBV9 with TRBJ2-6; D might be TRBD2 (5 bases). Trimming left V 0 bases short and J 2 bases short, with 9 bases between. Germline V gives CDR1 SGDLS, CDR2 YYNGEE. The length of the CDR3 is 16 residues. DNA for the CDR3: TGTGCCAGCAGCGTAGGTGACGGGGCTGGGGCCAACGTCCTGACTTTC. Protein sequence: CASSVGDGAGANVLTF.

The chain couples TRBV28 to TRBJ1-2; 7 nucleotides agree with TRBD1. V gave up 3 bases and J gave up 4 bases; unmatched junction bases: 8. From germline, CDR1 is MDHEN and CDR2 SYDVKM. The CDR3 contains 15 residues. The CDR3 here is CASSLMTGPRYGYTF. The CDR3 DNA follows: TGTGCCAGCAGTTTGATGACAGGGCCCCGCTATGGCTACACCTTC.

The genes are TRBV2 and TRBJ2-2, with a possible D match to TRBD2 (6 bases). V was shortened by 10 bases and J by 2 bases, with 14 bases between the two germline ends. The germline V gene has CDR1 SNHLY and CDR2 FYNNEI. The length of the CDR3 is 14 residues. In DNA, the CDR3 is TGTGCCATCGTCCGGGACTTTAACACCGGGGAGCTGTTTTTT. Residues: CAIVRDFNTGELFF.

The chain carries TRBV7-8 and TRBJ1-5, with D possibly being TRBD1 (5 bases). This CDR3 is built from 15 residues. Germline V gene data show CDR1 as SGHVS and CDR2 as FQNEAQ. V gave up 3 bases and J gave up 2 bases, with 11 bases separating them. The CDR3 sequence is CASSFWGGGNQPQHF. Here the CDR3 DNA reads TGTGCCAGCAGCTTCTGGGGGGGTGGCAATCAGCCCCAGCATTTT.

This chain joins TRBV7-9 and TRBJ2-6; 7 bases align to TRBD2. The trim removed 7 bases at V and 0 bases at J, leaving 21 bases unmatched. The V gene's germline CDR1 is SEHNR and CDR2 FQNEAQ (reference sequence). CDR3 size: 21 residues. CDR3 nucleotides: TGTGCCAGCACCCTCCCTGTGGGGGGGAGCGGTGGTTCCTCTGGGGCCAACGTCCTGACTTTC. Its protein is CASTLPVGGSGGSSGANVLTF.

This clone has just one count. CDR3 in DNA: TGTGCCAGCAGTTACCAGGGACTAGCCATCTACAATGAGCAGTTCTTC. Its translation is CASSYQGLAIYNEQFF. The J gene is TRBJ2-1, the V gene TRBV6-2 or TRBV6-3; 9 positions match TRBD2. Germline V lookup: CDR1 MNHEY, CDR2 SVGEGT. The V and J ends lost 2 bases and 3 bases, in that order; junction bases with no gene match: 5. The CDR3 is made up of 16 amino acids.

The chain employs TRBV28 and TRBJ2-5, with TRBD2 as a possible D gene (6 bases). Trimming left V 7 bases short and J 4 bases short, with 16 bases between. Germline CDR1 is MDHEN and CDR2 is SYDVKM. This CDR3 contains 14 residues. The CDR3 is CASTKPGLGETQYF. The CDR3 DNA reads as TGTGCCAGCACCAAGCCGGGACTCGGAGAGACCCAGTACTTC.

This clone was counted once. This chain uses TRBV15 with TRBJ1-4, with D hard to call. The CDR3 runs 14 residues. Trimming left V 1 base short and J 7 bases short, with 10 bases between. CDR1 LNHNV and CDR2 YYDKDF come from the germline V gene (reference sequence). CDR3 sequence: CATSRVDGSEKLFF. For the CDR3, the DNA is TGTGCCACCAGCAGAGTTGACGGGAGTGAAAAACTGTTTTTT. Drawing the rest from reference TRBV15 and TRBJ1-4, the complete variable domain is DAMVIQNPRYQVTQFGKPVTLSCSQTLNHNVMYWYQQKSSQAPKLLFHYYDKDFNNEADTPDNFQSRRPNTSFCFLDIRSPGLGDTAMYLCATSRVDGSEKLFFGSGTQLSVL.

The V and J genes are TRBV12-3 or TRBV12-4 and TRBJ1-1, with D possibly TRBD1 on 5 matching bases. Trimming stripped 3 bases from V and 2 bases from J, with 7 bases between. The CDR3 runs 13 residues. The CDR3 DNA sequence: TGTGCCAGCAGTTTGGGGGGAAACACTGAAGCTTTCTTT. It specifies CASSLGGNTEAFF.

The chain carries TRBV9 and TRBJ2-7; 9 bases align to TRBD1. Germline CDR1 and CDR2: SGDLS and YYNGEE. V shed 1 base and J 5 bases; nucleotides not matched to a gene: 10. This CDR3 region has 16 residues. The CDR3 DNA reads TGTGCCAGCAGCGTACGACCGGGGACAGGGAGCCACGAGCAGTACTTC. Its translation is CASSVRPGTGSHEQYF.